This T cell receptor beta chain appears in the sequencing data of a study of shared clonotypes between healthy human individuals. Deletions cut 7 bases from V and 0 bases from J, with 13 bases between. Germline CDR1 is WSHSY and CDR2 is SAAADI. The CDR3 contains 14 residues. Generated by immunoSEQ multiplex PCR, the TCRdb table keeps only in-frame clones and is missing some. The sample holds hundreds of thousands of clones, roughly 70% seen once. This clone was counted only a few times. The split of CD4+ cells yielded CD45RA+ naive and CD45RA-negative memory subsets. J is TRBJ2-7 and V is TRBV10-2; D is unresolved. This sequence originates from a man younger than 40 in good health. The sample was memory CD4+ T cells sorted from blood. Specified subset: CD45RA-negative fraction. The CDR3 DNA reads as TGCGCCAGCAACGTAGATGGCCCCTCCTACGAGCAGTACTTC. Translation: CASNVDGPSYEQYF.